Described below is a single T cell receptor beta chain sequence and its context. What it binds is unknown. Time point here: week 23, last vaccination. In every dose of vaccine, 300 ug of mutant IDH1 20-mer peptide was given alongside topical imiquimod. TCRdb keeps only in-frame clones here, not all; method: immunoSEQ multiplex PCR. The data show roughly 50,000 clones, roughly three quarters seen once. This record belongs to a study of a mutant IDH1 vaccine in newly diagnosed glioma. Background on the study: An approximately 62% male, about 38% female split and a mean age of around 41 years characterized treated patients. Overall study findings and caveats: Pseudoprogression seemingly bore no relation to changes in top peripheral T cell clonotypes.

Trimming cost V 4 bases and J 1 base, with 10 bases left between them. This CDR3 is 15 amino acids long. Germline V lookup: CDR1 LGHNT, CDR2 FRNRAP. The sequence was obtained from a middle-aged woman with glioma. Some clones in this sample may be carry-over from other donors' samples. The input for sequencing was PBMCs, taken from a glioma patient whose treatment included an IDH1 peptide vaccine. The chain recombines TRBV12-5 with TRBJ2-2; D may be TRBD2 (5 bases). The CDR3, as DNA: TGTGCTAGTGGTTCGGGGATATTGAACACCGGGGAGCTGTTTTTT. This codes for CASGSGILNTGELFF.